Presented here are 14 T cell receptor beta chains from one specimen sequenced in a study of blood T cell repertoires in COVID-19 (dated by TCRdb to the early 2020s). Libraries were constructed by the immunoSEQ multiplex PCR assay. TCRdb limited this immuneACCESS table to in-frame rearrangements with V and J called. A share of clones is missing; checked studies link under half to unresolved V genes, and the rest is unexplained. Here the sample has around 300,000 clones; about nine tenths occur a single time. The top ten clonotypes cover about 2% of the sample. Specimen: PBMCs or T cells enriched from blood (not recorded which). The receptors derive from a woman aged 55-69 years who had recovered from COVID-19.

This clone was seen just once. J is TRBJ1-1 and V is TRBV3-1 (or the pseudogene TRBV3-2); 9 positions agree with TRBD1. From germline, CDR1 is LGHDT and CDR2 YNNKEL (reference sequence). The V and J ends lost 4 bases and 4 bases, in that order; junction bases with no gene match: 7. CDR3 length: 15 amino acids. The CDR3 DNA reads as TGTGCCAGCAGCCCGAGGGACAGGGCCCCCACTGAAGCTTTCTTT. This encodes CASSPRDRAPTEAFF.

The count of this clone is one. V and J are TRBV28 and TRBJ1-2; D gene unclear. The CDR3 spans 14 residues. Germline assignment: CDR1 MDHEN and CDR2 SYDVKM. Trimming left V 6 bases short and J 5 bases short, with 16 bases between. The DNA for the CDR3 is TGTGCCAGCAGGGAGGCCAGCGACGTGTATGGCTACACCTTC. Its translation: CASREASDVYGYTF.

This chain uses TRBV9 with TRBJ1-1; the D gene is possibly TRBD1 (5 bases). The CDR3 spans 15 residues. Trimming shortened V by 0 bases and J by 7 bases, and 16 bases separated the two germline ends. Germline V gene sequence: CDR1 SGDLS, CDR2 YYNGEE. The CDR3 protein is CASSVAWGWGVEAFF. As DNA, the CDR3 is TGTGCCAGCAGCGTAGCCTGGGGTTGGGGGGTTGAAGCTTTCTTT.

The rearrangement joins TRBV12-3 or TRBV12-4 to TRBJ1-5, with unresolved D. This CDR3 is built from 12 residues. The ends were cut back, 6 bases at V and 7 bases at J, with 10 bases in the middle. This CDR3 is CASRNPGQPQHF. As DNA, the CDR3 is TGTGCCAGCAGGAACCCGGGACAGCCCCAGCATTTT.

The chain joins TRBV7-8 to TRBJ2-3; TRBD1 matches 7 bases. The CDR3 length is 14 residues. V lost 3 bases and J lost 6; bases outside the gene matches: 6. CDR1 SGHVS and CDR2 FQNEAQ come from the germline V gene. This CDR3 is CASSFAKGADTQYF. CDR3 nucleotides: TGTGCCAGCAGCTTCGCTAAGGGGGCGGATACGCAGTATTTT.

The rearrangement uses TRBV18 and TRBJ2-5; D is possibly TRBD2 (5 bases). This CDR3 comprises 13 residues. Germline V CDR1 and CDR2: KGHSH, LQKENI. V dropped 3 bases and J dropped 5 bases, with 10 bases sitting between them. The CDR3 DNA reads TGTGCCAGCTCACCTGCTAGCAGCGAGACCCAGTACTTC. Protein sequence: CASSPASSETQYF.

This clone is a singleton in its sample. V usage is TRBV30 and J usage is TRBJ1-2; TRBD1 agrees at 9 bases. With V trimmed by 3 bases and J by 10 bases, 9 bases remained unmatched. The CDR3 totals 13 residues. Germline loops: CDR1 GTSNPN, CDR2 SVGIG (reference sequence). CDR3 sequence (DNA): TGTGCCTGGAGGCCCGGGACAGGGAGATCCTACACCTTC. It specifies CAWRPGTGRSYTF.

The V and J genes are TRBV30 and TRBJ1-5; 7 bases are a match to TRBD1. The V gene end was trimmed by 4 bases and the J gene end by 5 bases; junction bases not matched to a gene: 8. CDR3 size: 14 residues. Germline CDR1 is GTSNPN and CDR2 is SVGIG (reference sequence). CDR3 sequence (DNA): TGTGCCTGGACTGAAGGACAGGCCCATCAGCCCCAGCATTTT. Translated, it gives CAWTEGQAHQPQHF.

DNA of the CDR3: TGTGCCAGCAGTTCGGGGACAGGTACCAATCAGCCCCAGCATTTT. Translation gives CASSSGTGTNQPQHF. The rearrangement links TRBV28 to TRBJ1-5; 8 bases are shared with TRBD1. Germline V gives CDR1 MDHEN, CDR2 SYDVKM. V shed 4 bases and J 3 bases; nucleotides not matched to a gene: 5. CDR3 length: 15 residues.

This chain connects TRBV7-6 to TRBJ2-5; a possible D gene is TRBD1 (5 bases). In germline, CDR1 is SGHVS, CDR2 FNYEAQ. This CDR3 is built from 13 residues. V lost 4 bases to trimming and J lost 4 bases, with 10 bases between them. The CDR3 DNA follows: TGTGCCAGCAGCTCCAGGGTACGAGAGACCCAGTACTTC. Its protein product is CASSSRVRETQYF.

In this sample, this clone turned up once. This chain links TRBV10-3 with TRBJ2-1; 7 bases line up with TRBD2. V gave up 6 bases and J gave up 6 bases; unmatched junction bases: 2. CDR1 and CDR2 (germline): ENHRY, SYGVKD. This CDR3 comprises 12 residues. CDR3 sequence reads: CAIRRGTNEQFF. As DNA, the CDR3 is TGTGCCATCAGGCGGGGGACCAATGAGCAGTTCTTC.

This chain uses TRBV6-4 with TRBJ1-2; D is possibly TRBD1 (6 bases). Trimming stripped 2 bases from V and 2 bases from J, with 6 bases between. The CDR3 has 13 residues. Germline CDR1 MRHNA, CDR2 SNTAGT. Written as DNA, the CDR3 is TGTGCCAGCAGTGACGGGACAAACTATGGCTACACCTTC. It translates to CASSDGTNYGYTF.

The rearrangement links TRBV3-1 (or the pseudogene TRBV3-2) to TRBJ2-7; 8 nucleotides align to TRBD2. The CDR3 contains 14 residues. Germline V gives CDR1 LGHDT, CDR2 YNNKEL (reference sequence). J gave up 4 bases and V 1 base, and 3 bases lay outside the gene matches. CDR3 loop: CASSQVSSGYEQYF. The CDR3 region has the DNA TGTGCCAGCAGCCAAGTCTCTAGCGGGTACGAGCAGTACTTC.

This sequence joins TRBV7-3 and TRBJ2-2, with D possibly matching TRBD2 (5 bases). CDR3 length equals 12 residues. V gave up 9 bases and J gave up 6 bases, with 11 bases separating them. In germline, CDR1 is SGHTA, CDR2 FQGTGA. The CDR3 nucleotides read TGTGCCAGTAGAGGGAGTGCCGGGGAGCTGTTTTTT. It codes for CASRGSAGELFF. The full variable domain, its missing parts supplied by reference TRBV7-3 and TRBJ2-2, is GAGVSQTPSNKVTEKGKYVELRCDPISGHTALYWYRQSLGQGPEFLIYFQGTGAADDSGLPNDRFFAVRPEGSVSTLKIQRTERGDSAVYLCASRGSAGELFFGEGSRLTVL.